The rows below give T cell receptor beta chains drawn from one sample of a study of response to subunit inactivated influenza vaccine. TCRdb re-analysed the RT-PCR reads in MiXCR, keeping a single row per CDR3 protein. The profile shows around 180,000 distinct CDR3 sequences, approximately 8.7% of them singletons. Sequencing used non-naive T cells sorted from PBMCs, obtained on the day of vaccination. All receptors derive from a man aged 45-65 years who received an inactivated influenza vaccine. The CDR3 runs from the conserved cysteine through the conserved F or W. Fields, in order: clone size, V gene, D gene, CDR3 length, J gene, CDR3 DNA, CDR3 protein. A D gene is named only where the DNA matches it firmly. For some rows the clone size is stated as once, few or many, or as a class when expanded; others skip it.

-	TRBV7-8	-	16	TRBJ2-2	TGTGCCAGCAGCTTAGCGAGGCCAGACTACACCGGGGAGCTGTTTTTT	CASSLARPDYTGELFF
-	TRBV4-2	TRBD2	15	TRBJ2-3	TGTGCCAGCAGCCAAGGGACTAGAGGCACAGATACGCAGTATTTT	CASSQGTRGTDTQYF
-	TRBV20-1	-	13	TRBJ2-2	TGCAGTGCTAGATTAGCGAACACCGGGGAGCTGTTTTTT	CSARLANTGELFF
-	TRBV5-1	TRBD1	15	TRBJ2-5	TGCGCCAGCAGCCCAGGGGACAGATACCAAGAGACCCAGTACTTC	CASSPGDRYQETQYF
-	TRBV27	-	15	TRBJ2-7	TGTGCCAGCAGTTTATACCCAGGTTGGTCCTACGAGCAGTACTTC	CASSLYPGWSYEQYF
many	TRBV25-1	TRBD2	21	TRBJ2-3	TGTGCCAGCAGTGAATCCAAACCTCCCCCCCGGGCTAGCGGGACCCCGGATACGCAGTATTTT	CASSESKPPPRASGTPDTQYF
many	TRBV12-3/TRBV12-4	-	13	TRBJ2-5	TGTGCCAGCAGCCCCAACCTTCGGGAGACCCAGTACTTC	CASSPNLRETQYF
-	TRBV15	-	12	TRBJ2-2	TGTGCCACCAGCAGGCTCGAAGGGGAGCTGTTTTTT	CATSRLEGELFF
many	TRBV6-1	-	13	TRBJ2-7	TGTGCCAGCAGTCTGCAGCCTAGCTACGAGCAGTACTTC	CASSLQPSYEQYF
once	TRBV20-1	-	13	TRBJ2-7	TGCAGTGCTAGTATACGGATACCCTACGAGCAGTACTTC	CSASIRIPYEQYF
few	TRBV2	-	11	TRBJ2-7	TGTGCCAGCATCCAGGGCTACGAGCAGTACTTC	CASIQGYEQYF
few	TRBV20-1	-	14	TRBJ2-3	TGCAGTGCTAGAGGACAGACTCACACAGATACGCAGTATTTT	CSARGQTHTDTQYF
few	TRBV6-1	TRBD1	16	TRBJ2-5	TGTGCCAGCAAATTTAGGGAAGGGACAGGGACAGAGACCCAGTACTTC	CASKFREGTGTETQYF
many	TRBV7-2	TRBD2	14	TRBJ2-7	TGTGCCAGCAGCTTTCTAGCGGGAGAGGGTGAGCAGTACTTC	CASSFLAGEGEQYF
few	TRBV9	-	15	TRBJ1-4	TGTGCCAGCAGCGTAGTGGGGGACAATAATGAAAAACTGTTTTTT	CASSVVGDNNEKLFF
-	TRBV20-1	-	11	TRBJ2-7	TGCAGTGCGGAACGGGACTACGAGCAGTACTTC	CSAERDYEQYF
-	TRBV7-6	TRBD1	19	TRBJ2-7	TGTGCCAGCAGCCCCCGGCCCGGGACAGGCCCAAACCCCACCTACGAGCAGTACTTC	CASSPRPGTGPNPTYEQYF
-	TRBV3-1	TRBD2	14	TRBJ2-5	TGTGCCAGCAGCCAGGGGACTACGGGAGAGACCCAGTACTTC	CASSQGTTGETQYF
-	TRBV20-1	-	15	TRBJ1-5	TGCAGTGCTAGACCGGGACGGTATAGCAATCAGCCCCAGCATTTT	CSARPGRYSNQPQHF
-	TRBV21-1	-	16	TRBJ2-5	TGTGCCAGCAGCATACCGGGACTAGCTAATCTGGAGACCCAGTACTTC	CASSIPGLANLETQYF
few	TRBV27	TRBD2	15	TRBJ2-5	TGTGCCAGCAGTTTCTCCAGCGGGGCGCTCGGGACCCAGTACTTC	CASSFSSGALGTQYF
few	TRBV20-1	TRBD2	14	TRBJ2-5	TGCAGTGCCTGGGACGGGAGGGCCCAAGAGACCCAGTACTTC	CSAWDGRAQETQYF
many	TRBV5-4	-	14	TRBJ2-5	TGTGCCAGCAGCCTTGGAGTGGAGCAAGAGACCCAGTACTTC	CASSLGVEQETQYF
-	TRBV5-1	TRBD1	16	TRBJ1-1	TGCGCCAGCAGCTTTGGACAGGGGGTTGGAATCGCTGAAGCTATCTTT	CASSFGQGVGIAEAIF
once	TRBV20-1	TRBD2	17	TRBJ2-3	TGCAGTGCCACCCCGAGGACTAGCGGGAGAAGGGGAGATACGCAGTATTTT	CSATPRTSGRRGDTQYF
-	TRBV11-2	TRBD1	13	TRBJ2-7	TGTGCCAGCAGCTTAGGACTTGGGACAGGGGTATACTTC	CASSLGLGTGVYF
many	TRBV7-2	TRBD1	15	TRBJ2-1	TGTGCCAGCAGCGGGGACAGGGCTTCCCTCGGTGAGCAGTTCTTC	CASSGDRASLGEQFF
many	TRBV2	TRBD2	15	TRBJ2-5	TGTGCCAGCAGTGAGGGACTAGCTGAGTGGGAGACCCAGTACTTC	CASSEGLAEWETQYF
few	TRBV12-3/TRBV12-4	-	13	TRBJ2-5	TGTGCCAGCAGTTTAGAGGCTCAGTTGACCCAGTACTTC	CASSLEAQLTQYF
few	TRBV11-2	-	13	TRBJ2-5	TGTGCCAGCAGCTCTGGGGGCCTGATGACCCAGTACTTC	CASSSGGLMTQYF
many	TRBV20-1	TRBD1	14	TRBJ2-7	TGCAGTGCTGAACCGGGACAGCGATCCTACGAGCAGTACTTC	CSAEPGQRSYEQYF
few	TRBV2	-	12	TRBJ1-4	TGTGCCACCCGGGGAGGAGGAGAAAAACTGTTTTTT	CATRGGGEKLFF
many	TRBV29-1	TRBD1	16	TRBJ1-1	TGCAGCGTTGATGGGACAGGGGGCCTGGTAAACACTGAAGCTTTCTTT	CSVDGTGGLVNTEAFF
-	TRBV7-2	-	11	TRBJ2-3	TGTGCCAGCAGCTGGCCCGGTACGCAGTATTTT	CASSWPGTQYF
many	TRBV12-3/TRBV12-4	-	15	TRBJ1-1	TGTGCCAGCAGTTTATACCAGAGTATGAACACTGAAGCTTTCTTT	CASSLYQSMNTEAFF
-	TRBV5-1	TRBD2	17	TRBJ2-1	TGCGCCAGCAGCGAAGGGACGACTAGCGGGAGACTCAATGAGCAGTTCTTC	CASSEGTTSGRLNEQFF
many	TRBV12-3/TRBV12-4	TRBD1	14	TRBJ1-2	TGTGCCAGCAGTTCGAGCGGACAGGGCGGAGGCTACACCTTC	CASSSSGQGGGYTF
many	TRBV20-1	-	13	TRBJ1-4	TGCAGTGCCGAAAATAGGGAGGAAGAAAAACTGTTTTTT	CSAENREEEKLFF
-	TRBV9	-	14	TRBJ1-1	TGTGCCAGCAGCGTAGACCCTATGAACACTGAAGCTTTCTTT	CASSVDPMNTEAFF
few	TRBV4-1	TRBD1	14	TRBJ2-7	TGCGCCAGCAGCCAAGTAACAGGGGTCTACGAGCAGTACTTC	CASSQVTGVYEQYF
few	TRBV7-3	TRBD1	17	TRBJ2-3	TGTGCCAGCAGCTTTCGCCAACCGGGACAGGCCCAGGATACGCAGTATTTT	CASSFRQPGQAQDTQYF
-	TRBV4-2	TRBD1	16	TRBJ1-4	TGTGCCAGCAGCCCTCGGACAGGGTTCACTAATGAAAAACTGTTTTTT	CASSPRTGFTNEKLFF
-	TRBV7-6	-	15	TRBJ2-3	TGTGCCAGCAGCTGGGGACTCGCTAGCACAGATACGCAGTATTTT	CASSWGLASTDTQYF